The 30 T cell receptor beta chains reported below all come from one sample, sequenced in a study of T cells in Graves' hyperthyroidism and ophthalmopathy. TCR beta CDR3 regions were amplified from RNA. HTBI primers were employed in a first-round RT-PCR of the TCR CDR3. TCRdb reprocessed the multiplex PCR reads via MiXCR and lists one record per CDR3 protein. The sample lists about 400,000 distinct CDR3 sequences, roughly 25% occurring once. The sequenced material came from blood. The source is a man between 45 and 60 years old with Graves' hyperthyroidism.

The CDR3 DNA sequence: TGTGCCAGTAGTCCCGGGACTAGCGCTAAAAATGAGCAGTTCTTC. Its translation is CASSPGTSAKNEQFF. The chain recombines TRBV19 with TRBJ2-1; 10 bases agree with TRBD2. The CDR3 covers 15 residues. Germline CDR1 is LNHDA and CDR2 is SQIVND (reference sequence). V lost 5 bases and J lost 7; bases outside the gene matches: 8.

The rearrangement links TRBV18 to TRBJ1-1; D is perhaps TRBD1 (6 bases). The CDR3 sequence is 14 residues long. Germline CDR1 reads KGHSH; CDR2 reads LQKENI. The V end was cut by 1 base, the J end by 4 bases, with 10 bases between. CDR3 sequence (DNA): TGTGCCAGCTCACCACTACAGGGAGTCACTGAAGCTTTCTTT. Residues: CASSPLQGVTEAFF.

A few counts support this clonotype. The chain uses TRBV18 and TRBJ1-2; a possible D gene is TRBD1 (6 bases). There are 13 residues in the CDR3. Trimming cost V 2 bases and J 8 bases, with 12 bases left between them. The germline V gene has CDR1 KGHSH and CDR2 LQKENI. Written as DNA, the CDR3 is TGTGCCAGCTCACCAAAACAGGGAGAAGGCTACACCTTC. Encoded protein: CASSPKQGEGYTF.

This clonotype appeared a few times. The chain links TRBV6-2 or TRBV6-3 to TRBJ2-1; 7 nucleotides match TRBD2. Trimming at V came to 7 bases and at J to 9 bases, leaving 9 bases not matched to a gene. Germline CDR1 MNHEY, CDR2 SVGEGT. This CDR3 has 13 amino acids. As DNA, the CDR3 is TGTGCCAGCATAGGCGGGAGATTTGGTGAGCAGTTCTTC. Residues: CASIGGRFGEQFF.

This clonotype has more than one count but fewer than ten. The CDR3 sequence: CSARGPQTDTQYF. The CDR3 DNA reads TGCAGTGCGCGGGGCCCGCAGACAGATACGCAGTATTTT. The V call is TRBV20-1, the J call TRBJ2-3, with D possibly matching TRBD2 (6 bases). The germline V gene has CDR1 DFQATT and CDR2 SNEGSKA (reference sequence). Trimming took off 6 bases at V and 3 bases at J, with 13 bases between the two ends. This CDR3 is built from 13 residues.

This clonotype was detected many times. The chain recombines TRBV3-1 with TRBJ2-7; TRBD2 matches at 9 bases. J gave up 4 bases and V 4 bases, and 8 bases lay outside the gene matches. Per germline, CDR1 LGHDT and CDR2 YNNKEL (reference sequence). The CDR3 is made up of 15 amino acids. CDR3 sequence (DNA): TGTGCCAGCAGCCTGACTAGCGGAGGAGGATACGAGCAGTACTTC. It encodes CASSLTSGGGYEQYF.

This clonotype appeared a few times. The rearrangement joins TRBV5-1 to TRBJ2-1; no firm D call. CDR3 length: 14 amino acids. V was shortened by 1 base and J by 6 bases, with 11 bases between the two germline ends. The germline V gene encodes CDR1 SGHRS and CDR2 YFSETQ. CDR3 in DNA: TGCGCCAGCAGCTTGAAGCTAGAACCCAATGAGCAGTTCTTC. This encodes CASSLKLEPNEQFF.

This clonotype was picked up many times. The chain uses TRBV7-9 and TRBJ2-7; TRBD2 aligns across 7 bases. From germline, CDR1 is SEHNR and CDR2 FQNEAQ (reference sequence). With 0 bases clipped from V and 5 bases from J, the junction kept 1 base outside the gene matches. The CDR3 covers 13 residues. In DNA, the CDR3 is TGTGCCAGCAGCTTAGCGGCGGGGGACGAGCAGTACTTC. Translating gives CASSLAAGDEQYF.

This clonotype has a handful of counts. This chain connects TRBV7-9 to TRBJ1-6; D gene unclear. This CDR3 has 15 amino acids. V was shortened by 5 bases and J by 5 bases, with 13 bases between the two germline ends. Germline loops: CDR1 SEHNR, CDR2 FQNEAQ (reference sequence). CDR3 coding DNA: TGTGCCAGCAGCCGTTTAACGGCAGATAATTCACCCCTCCACTTT. It translates to CASSRLTADNSPLHF. Looking up the rest from reference TRBV7-9 and TRBJ1-6 gives the full variable domain: DTGVSQNPRHKITKRGQNVTFRCDPISEHNRLYWYRQTLGQGPEFLTYFQNEAQLEKSRLLSDRFSAERPKGSFSTLEIQRTEQGDSAMYLCASSRLTADNSPLHFGNGTRLTVT.

This clonotype was observed at least ten times. The genes are TRBV7-6 and TRBJ2-7, with D uncertain. Germline V gives CDR1 SGHVS, CDR2 FNYEAQ. V dropped 0 bases and J dropped 3 bases, with 9 bases sitting between them. This CDR3 has 14 residues. The CDR3 DNA reads as TGTGCCAGCAGCTTAGCGGGAACGGTCTACGAGCAGTACTTC. Residues: CASSLAGTVYEQYF.

This clonotype was observed at least ten times. This chain joins TRBV7-6 and TRBJ2-7, with 8 bases identical to TRBD1. Germline V gene sequence: CDR1 SGHVS, CDR2 FNYEAQ. The J segment lost 3 bases and the V segment lost 5 bases, leaving 9 bases of the junction unmatched. This CDR3 has 15 amino acids. Here the CDR3 reads CASSPNRGEDYEQYF. The CDR3 nucleotides are TGTGCCAGCAGCCCAAACAGGGGGGAGGACTACGAGCAGTACTTC.

The rearrangement links TRBV27 to TRBJ2-2; 9 positions match TRBD2. CDR3 size: 13 residues. The V gene's germline CDR1 is MNHEY and CDR2 SMNVEV (reference sequence). This chain's CDR3 is CAISGRTTGELFF. The CDR3 bases are TGTGCGATTAGCGGGAGAACCACCGGGGAGCTGTTTTTT.

The chain joins TRBV24-1 to TRBJ2-1; 7 bases agree with TRBD1. The CDR3 length is 12 residues. Trimming removed 6 bases from V and 13 bases from J; junction bases left unmatched: 8. The germline CDR1 and CDR2 sequences are KGHDR and SFDVKD. The CDR3 loop reads CATSRGTAGQFF. The CDR3 DNA is TGTGCCACCAGTAGGGGGACAGCCGGACAGTTCTTC.

On this clonotype: One end of the junction varies from germline; a read error may be responsible. The V call is TRBV20-1, the J call TRBJ2-1; tentatively, D is TRBD2 (6 bases). The CDR3 has 13 amino acids. CDR1 and CDR2 from the germline V gene are DFQATT and SNEGSKA (reference sequence). For the CDR3, the DNA is TGCAGTGCTAGACCTTTTGGGGGGAATGAGCAGTCCTTC. Amino acid sequence: CSARPFGGNEQSF.

This chain joins TRBV27 and TRBJ2-3, with 11 bases that match TRBD2. The CDR3 totals 15 residues. The germline CDR1 and CDR2 sequences are MNHEY and SMNVEV (reference sequence). Trimming removed 5 bases from V and 1 base from J; junction bases left unmatched: 2. CDR3: CASSKLAGGTDTQYF. The CDR3 DNA follows: TGTGCCAGCAGTAAACTAGCGGGAGGCACAGATACGCAGTATTTT.

Comments on this clonotype: Since a much larger clone is just one base distant, this may be a read error. The CDR3 carries no conserved terminal phenylalanine or tryptophan, so it likely arises from a read error. This chain connects TRBV28 to TRBJ1-5, with 12 positions matching TRBD1. Germline V gene data show CDR1 as MDHEN and CDR2 as SYDVKM. The CDR3 totals 18 residues. After removal of 5 bases from V and 3 bases from J, the junction contained 11 bases not matched to a gene. This CDR3 is CASSGSWDRGRDNQPQHL. DNA for the CDR3: TGTGCCAGCAGTGGAAGTTGGGACAGGGGGCGCGACAATCAGCCCCAGCATCTT.

This clonotype was seen a few times. The chain joins TRBV3-1 to TRBJ2-2; no definite D call. The CDR3 has 13 residues. Germline CDR1 is LGHDT and CDR2 is YNNKEL (reference sequence). The V end was cut by 3 bases, the J end by 4 bases, with 6 bases between. Here the CDR3 reads CASSHRITGELFF. CDR3 nucleotides: TGTGCCAGCAGCCATCGCATCACCGGGGAGCTGTTTTTT.

V and J are TRBV20-1 and TRBJ2-7; D uncertain. CDR1 DFQATT and CDR2 SNEGSKA come from the germline V gene (reference sequence). V lost 6 bases to trimming and J lost 0 bases, with 15 bases between them. This CDR3 has 14 residues. As DNA, the CDR3 is TGCAGTGCCCTGGCCCTCGCTGACTCCTACGAGCAGTACTTC. Its translation is CSALALADSYEQYF.

This clonotype has more than one count but fewer than ten. The chain joins TRBV18 to TRBJ1-2; 8 bases match TRBD1. J gave up 3 bases and V 8 bases, and 2 bases lay outside the gene matches. In germline, CDR1 is KGHSH, CDR2 LQKENI. The CDR3 is 12 residues long. CDR3 loop: CASQGQDYGYTF. CDR3 DNA sequence: TGTGCCAGCCAGGGACAGGACTATGGCTACACCTTC.

V and J are TRBV20-1 and TRBJ2-3; TRBD1 is a possible D gene (5 bases). Germline loops: CDR1 DFQATT, CDR2 SNEGSKA (reference sequence). V was pared by 2 bases and J by 4 bases, with 16 bases between. This CDR3 has 15 amino acids. The CDR3, as DNA: TGCAGTGCTAGATCGCAGGGAAGGGTGGCAGATACGCAGTATTTT. This sequence encodes CSARSQGRVADTQYF.

As concerns this clonotype: A junction boundary mismatches the germline segment, possibly from a read error. The chain uses TRBV5-1 and TRBJ1-1; D gene ambiguous. Germline-derived CDR1 and CDR2 are SGHRS and YFSETQ. The CDR3 runs 17 residues. CDR3 DNA sequence: TGTGCCAGCAGCGTAGCTATGGCTACCGGACGTGGAACTGAAGCTTTCTTT. It encodes CASSVAMATGRGTEAFF. The entire variable domain, with the rest obtained from reference TRBV5-1 and TRBJ1-1, is as follows: KAGVTQTPRYLIKTRGQQVTLSCSPISGHRSVSWYQQTPGQGLQFLFEYFSETQRNKGNFPGRFSGRQFSNSRSEMNVSTLELGDSALYLCASSVAMATGRGTEAFFGQGTRLTVV.

This clonotype showed up many times. The genes are TRBV30 and TRBJ1-2; 10 bases are shared with TRBD1. The CDR3 extends over 12 amino acids. Trimming at V came to 7 bases and at J to 4 bases, leaving 3 bases not matched to a gene. The germline gives CDR1 GTSNPN, CDR2 SVGIG (reference sequence). CDR3 nucleotide sequence: TGTGCCTATCGGACAGGGGGCTATGGCTACACCTTC. Its protein is CAYRTGGYGYTF.

This clonotype was seen a handful of times. The V call is TRBV7-9, the J call TRBJ2-1; D might be TRBD1 (6 bases). From germline, CDR1 is SEHNR and CDR2 FQNEAQ (reference sequence). V was pared by 1 base and J by 3 bases, with 16 bases between. This CDR3 has 17 amino acids. CDR3 protein: CASSLVVGTHFYNEQFF. In nucleotides, the CDR3 is TGTGCCAGCAGCTTAGTTGTCGGGACACACTTCTACAATGAGCAGTTCTTC.

The V gene is TRBV11-2, the J gene TRBJ1-2; possibly TRBD1 for D (5 bases). The CDR3 length is 16 residues. V lost 5 bases and J lost 1, with 17 bases in between. The germline V gene has CDR1 SGHAT and CDR2 FQNNGV. CDR3 protein: CASSPVGGWVNYGYTF. In nucleotides, the CDR3 is TGTGCCAGCAGCCCCGTGGGGGGTTGGGTTAACTATGGCTACACCTTC. Drawing the rest from reference TRBV11-2 and TRBJ1-2, the complete variable domain is EAGVAQSPRYKIIEKRQSVAFWCNPISGHATLYWYQQILGQGPKLLIQFQNNGVVDDSQLPKDRFSAERLKGVDSTLKIQPAKLEDSAVYLCASSPVGGWVNYGYTFGSGTRLTVV.

This sequence joins TRBV19 and TRBJ1-6, with a possible D match to TRBD1 (5 bases). The CDR3 consists of 14 residues. CDR1 is LNHDA, CDR2 SQIVND, per germline (reference sequence). Trimming left V 4 bases short and J 3 bases short, with 7 bases between. CDR3 sequence: CASSTGHYNSPLHF. The CDR3 DNA reads as TGTGCCAGTAGTACAGGGCACTATAATTCACCCCTCCACTTT.

V is TRBV27 and J is TRBJ2-1; 13 bases match TRBD2. The CDR3 contains 16 residues. After removal of 5 bases from V and 8 bases from J, the junction contained 9 bases not matched to a gene. Germline-derived CDR1 and CDR2 are MNHEY and SMNVEV (reference sequence). The chain's CDR3 is CASSPPGLAGADEQFF. CDR3 nucleotides: TGTGCCAGCAGTCCCCCCGGACTAGCGGGAGCCGATGAGCAGTTCTTC.

This clonotype was counted a few times. The rearrangement joins TRBV18 to TRBJ1-1; D is unclear. The V and J ends lost 3 bases and 3 bases respectively, with 11 bases between them. The CDR3 consists of 14 residues. Germline assignment: CDR1 KGHSH and CDR2 LQKENI. CDR3 DNA sequence: TGTGCCAGCTCACCGAAGGGCGCGGACACTGAAGCTTTCTTT. It translates to CASSPKGADTEAFF.

As for this clonotype: As the CDR3 is not closed by the conserved phenylalanine or tryptophan, this likely results from a read error. The chain uses TRBV11-2 and TRBJ2-1; 7 positions match TRBD2. The CDR3 spans 18 residues. J lost 2 bases, V lost 5 bases, and 15 bases had no gene match. Germline-derived CDR1 and CDR2 are SGHAT and FQNNGV. In nucleotides, the CDR3 is TGTGCCAGCAGCGGGGCCTTTGCGGGCGGGGGTGCCTACAATGAGCAGTTCGTC. Translated: CASSGAFAGGGAYNEQFV.

The chain couples TRBV20-1 to TRBJ2-1; TRBD2 matches at 11 bases. The CDR3 has 16 residues. Germline V gene data show CDR1 as DFQATT and CDR2 as SNEGSKA (reference sequence). V lost 1 base to trimming and J lost 8 bases; unmatched junction nucleotides: 10. In DNA form, the CDR3 reads TGCAGTGCTAGAGTTGGGACTAGCGGCTTGTTGGATGAGCAGTTCTTC. Protein product: CSARVGTSGLLDEQFF.

This clonotype has at least ten counts. The chain recombines TRBV12-3 or TRBV12-4 with TRBJ2-1, with 7 bases aligning to TRBD2. This CDR3 is built from 14 residues. The J segment lost 3 bases and the V segment lost 6 bases, leaving 5 bases of the junction unmatched. CDR3 nucleotides: TGTGCCAGCAGCCGTGGGGGGGGCTACAATGAGCAGTTCTTC. Translating it yields CASSRGGGYNEQFF.